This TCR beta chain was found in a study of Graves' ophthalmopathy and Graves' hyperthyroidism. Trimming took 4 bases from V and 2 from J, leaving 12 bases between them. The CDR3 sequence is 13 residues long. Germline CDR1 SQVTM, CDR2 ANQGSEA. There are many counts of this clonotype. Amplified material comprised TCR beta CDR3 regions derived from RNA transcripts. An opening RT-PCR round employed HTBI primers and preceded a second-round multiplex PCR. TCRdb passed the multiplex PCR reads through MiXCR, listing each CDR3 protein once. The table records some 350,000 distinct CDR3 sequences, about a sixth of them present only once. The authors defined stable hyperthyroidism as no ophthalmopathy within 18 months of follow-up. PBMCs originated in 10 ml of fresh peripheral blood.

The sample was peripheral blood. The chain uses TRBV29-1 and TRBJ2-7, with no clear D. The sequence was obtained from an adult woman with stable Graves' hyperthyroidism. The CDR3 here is CSVVYTSAYEQYF. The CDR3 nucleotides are TGCAGCGTTGTATATACCTCGGCCTACGAGCAGTACTTC.